Each of the 22 T cell receptor beta chains below was sequenced from the same sample in a study of T cell repertoires in cytomegalovirus infection. In TCRdb, the reads were re-called with MiXCR into one record per CDR3 protein. The sample has roughly 990,000 distinct CDR3 sequences, less than 35% seen once. Which antigens these TCRs recognize remains unknown. This material consisted of cultured CD8+ T cells from PBMCs, taken from culture after CMV antigen stimulation. Receptors were obtained from a human donor in good health (CMV status not recorded). Some clones in this sample may be carry-over from other donors' samples.

This clonotype was counted a few times. The chain couples TRBV7-6 to TRBJ2-7, with D perhaps TRBD2 (5 bases). CDR1 is SGHVS, CDR2 FNYEAQ, per germline. This CDR3 is built from 15 residues. V lost 0 bases and J 2 bases, leaving 11 bases between the germline ends. As DNA, the CDR3 is TGTGCCAGCAGCTTAGCGGAGGTAGGGACCTACGAGCAGTACTTC. It yields the protein CASSLAEVGTYEQYF.

This chain links TRBV20-1 with TRBJ2-1; TRBD2 matches 10 bases. Germline CDR1 and CDR2: DFQATT and SNEGSKA (reference sequence). This CDR3 has 16 residues. The J segment lost 0 bases and the V segment lost 3 bases, leaving 5 bases of the junction unmatched. As DNA, the CDR3 is TGCAGTGCTAGGGAAGCGGGGGGGACCTCCTACAATGAGCAGTTCTTC. Amino acid sequence: CSAREAGGTSYNEQFF.

The chain employs TRBV4-2 and TRBJ1-5, with unresolved D. The CDR3 spans 17 residues. Trimming took 2 bases from V and 8 from J, leaving 22 bases between them. Germline CDR1 reads LGHNA; CDR2 reads YNFKEQ. CDR3 sequence: CASSQLSHGEMTKPQHF. CDR3 nucleotide sequence: TGTGCCAGCAGCCAATTATCCCACGGCGAAATGACAAAGCCCCAGCATTTT.

This clonotype has a count of ten or more. In nucleotides, the CDR3 is TGTGCCAGCAGCTCAGGAGCCACGAGCTCCTACAATGAGCAGTTCTTC. Translating it yields CASSSGATSSYNEQFF. This chain connects TRBV7-9 to TRBJ2-1, with D unresolved. The CDR3 sequence is 16 residues long. V was clipped by 4 bases and J by 0 bases, with 13 bases between them. Per germline, CDR1 SEHNR and CDR2 FQNEAQ (reference sequence).

This clonotype was observed a few times. The chain joins TRBV2 to TRBJ2-3, with 10 bases aligning to TRBD2. V shed 8 bases, J shed 2 bases, and the junction held 16 bases outside the gene matches. Germline values: CDR1 SNHLY, CDR2 FYNNEI. The CDR3 has 18 amino acids. The CDR3 region is CASLEVAGGRTFTDTQYF. The CDR3 region has the DNA TGTGCCAGCCTGGAAGTAGCGGGGGGCCGGACTTTCACAGATACGCAGTATTTT.

Only a few counts were recorded for this clonotype. The V call is TRBV12-3 or TRBV12-4, the J call TRBJ2-5; maybe TRBD1 (6 bases). V lost 4 bases to trimming and J lost 6 bases, with 12 bases between them. The CDR3 consists of 13 residues. In DNA form, the CDR3 reads TGTGCCAGCAGTTCGTTAGGGGGAAAGACCCAGTACTTC. Its protein product is CASSSLGGKTQYF.

The chain has TRBV6-5 and TRBJ1-1; D is ambiguous. The CDR3 spans 10 residues. V was pared by 7 bases and J by 7 bases, with 7 bases between. Germline-derived CDR1 and CDR2 are MNHEY and SVGAGI. The CDR3 protein is CASMGGEAFF. The CDR3 coding sequence is TGTGCCAGCATGGGAGGTGAAGCTTTCTTT.

CDR3 in amino acids: CASSLRRGADTQYF. In DNA, the CDR3 is TGTGCCAGCAGCTTACGGCGGGGGGCAGATACGCAGTATTTT. This sequence joins TRBV5-6 and TRBJ2-3; 8 bases line up with TRBD2. The CDR3 sequence is 14 residues long. Germline CDR1 and CDR2: SGHDT and YYEEEE. Trimming removed 2 bases from V and 4 bases from J; junction bases left unmatched: 3.

The chain has TRBV10-3 and TRBJ2-7; 9 positions match TRBD2. V was pared by 2 bases and J by 3 bases, with 5 bases of the junction left unmatched. In germline, CDR1 is ENHRY, CDR2 SYGVKD. The CDR3 extends over 15 amino acids. The CDR3 is CAISEEGLAYYEQYF. The CDR3 coding sequence is TGTGCCATCAGTGAGGAGGGACTAGCATACTACGAGCAGTACTTC.

There are a few counts of this clonotype. J is TRBJ2-7 and V is TRBV28; no firm D call. CDR1 and CDR2 from the germline V gene are MDHEN and SYDVKM. CDR3 length: 14 amino acids. The germline V and J ends were trimmed by 5 bases and 0 bases, with 11 bases remaining between them. CDR3 nucleotides: TGTGCCAGCAGTCCTGACCGGAGCTCCTACGAGCAGTACGTC. It yields the protein CASSPDRSSYEQYV.

The rearrangement links TRBV27 to TRBJ2-2, with a possible D match to TRBD1 (6 bases). From germline, CDR1 is MNHEY and CDR2 SMNVEV (reference sequence). The CDR3 runs to 14 residues. Trimming stripped 3 bases from V and 4 bases from J, with 9 bases between. The DNA for the CDR3 is TGTGCCAGCAGTTTCACAGGGACCACCGGGGAGCTGTTTTTT. It translates to CASSFTGTTGELFF.

The chain employs TRBV27 and TRBJ2-3; 8 positions agree with TRBD2. Germline V gene sequence: CDR1 MNHEY, CDR2 SMNVEV (reference sequence). V lost 1 base to trimming and J lost 0 bases; unmatched junction nucleotides: 6. This CDR3 is 17 amino acids long. CDR3: CASSLWLAGHSTDTQYF. The DNA for the CDR3 is TGTGCCAGCAGTTTATGGCTAGCGGGCCATAGCACAGATACGCAGTATTTT.

V gene TRBV9 combines with J gene TRBJ2-2; 9 nucleotides line up with TRBD1. Germline V gives CDR1 SGDLS, CDR2 YYNGEE. This CDR3 contains 17 residues. The J segment lost 0 bases and the V segment lost 8 bases, leaving 11 bases of the junction unmatched. The CDR3 spells CASTGTGSSSNTGELFF. CDR3 DNA sequence: TGTGCCAGTACCGGGACAGGGAGCAGTTCGAACACCGGGGAGCTGTTTTTT.

This clonotype was seen at least ten times. The chain is built from TRBV6-1 and TRBJ2-1; D call uncertain. The CDR3 consists of 15 residues. With 4 bases removed from V and 0 bases from J, the gap between germline ends came to 10 bases. Germline CDR1 reads MNHNS; CDR2 reads SASEGT. The DNA of the CDR3 is TGTGCCAGCAGTGTGAAGCAGAACTCCTACAATGAGCAGTTCTTC. As protein: CASSVKQNSYNEQFF.

This clonotype was found a few times. V usage is TRBV7-6 and J usage is TRBJ2-7, with D maybe TRBD2 (6 bases). V was clipped by 7 bases and J by 5 bases, with 9 bases between them. CDR1 is SGHVS, CDR2 FNYEAQ, per germline. The CDR3 contains 11 residues. The CDR3 spells CASTGVNEQYF. CDR3 bases: TGTGCCAGCACGGGGGTTAACGAGCAGTACTTC.

This chain uses TRBV4-3 with TRBJ1-2; D perhaps matches TRBD1 (5 bases). This CDR3 spans 19 amino acids. Germline loops: CDR1 LGHNA, CDR2 YSLEER. V was clipped by 4 bases and J by 0 bases, with 24 bases between them. CDR3 DNA: TGCGCCAGCAGCCCCGCAGCGACAGTTCATTCATTAGCTAACTATGGCTACACCTTC. Residues: CASSPAATVHSLANYGYTF.

In this sample, this clonotype turned up a few times. The chain combines TRBV14 with TRBJ2-5; D gene unclear. Trimming took off 1 base at V and 0 bases at J, with 15 bases between the two ends. The CDR3 sequence is 17 residues long. The germline V gene has CDR1 SGHDN and CDR2 FVKESK. Here the CDR3 reads CASSQVPLHKHQETQYF. CDR3 DNA: TGTGCCAGCAGCCAAGTTCCCCTTCACAAACACCAAGAGACCCAGTACTTC. Variable domain in full (rest from reference TRBV14 and TRBJ2-5): EAGVTQFPSHSVIEKGQTVTLRCDPISGHDNLYWYRRVMGKEIKFLLHFVKESKQDESGMPNNRFLAERTGGTYSTLKVQPAELEDSGVYFCASSQVPLHKHQETQYFGPGTRLLVL.

This clonotype was counted between two and nine times. The rearrangement joins TRBV9 to TRBJ2-3; 8 positions agree with TRBD2. CDR1 SGDLS and CDR2 YYNGEE come from the germline V gene. The CDR3 has 14 residues. Trimming removed 4 bases from V and 4 bases from J; junction bases left unmatched: 5. The CDR3 region has the DNA TGTGCCAGCAGCACCGGACTAGCTTCAGATACGCAGTATTTT. Translation gives CASSTGLASDTQYF.

The sample holds a few counts of this clonotype. The chain combines TRBV6-2 or TRBV6-3 with TRBJ2-3; tentative D call: TRBD1 (6 bases). Per the germline V gene, CDR1 is MNHEY and CDR2 is SVGEGT. The CDR3 is made up of 15 amino acids. V shed 7 bases and J shed 1 base, with 15 bases lying between them. The CDR3 coding sequence is TGTGCCAGCACCAAAGGGGGAACGGGCACAGATACGCAGTATTTT. Its protein is CASTKGGTGTDTQYF.

The chain joins TRBV5-4 to TRBJ2-1; tentative D call: TRBD1 (5 bases). V was shortened by 0 bases and J by 9 bases, with 10 bases between the two germline ends. The germline V gene has CDR1 SGHNT and CDR2 YYREEE (reference sequence). This CDR3 is 13 amino acids long. CDR3 loop: CASSLVGASEQFF. DNA of the CDR3: TGTGCCAGCAGCTTGGTAGGGGCCAGTGAGCAGTTCTTC.

This clonotype has just a few counts. This sequence joins TRBV6-2 or TRBV6-3 and TRBJ2-1, with D maybe TRBD1 (5 bases). Germline V CDR1 and CDR2: MNHEY, SVGEGT. The CDR3 sequence is 16 residues long. Trimming pared 5 bases from V and 0 bases from J, leaving 14 bases between. CDR3 in amino acids: CASSPLRGTSYNEQFF. The CDR3 DNA reads as TGTGCCAGCAGTCCCCTAAGGGGAACCTCCTACAATGAGCAGTTCTTC.

The chain joins TRBV27 to TRBJ2-3; TRBD2 aligns across 10 bases. Germline trimming cut 4 bases from V and 4 bases from J; bases unmatched to any gene: 2. The CDR3 covers 14 residues. Per germline, CDR1 MNHEY and CDR2 SMNVEV (reference sequence). The CDR3, as DNA: TGTGCCAGCAGTTATCTAGCGGGGGCAGATACGCAGTATTTT. Amino acid sequence: CASSYLAGADTQYF.